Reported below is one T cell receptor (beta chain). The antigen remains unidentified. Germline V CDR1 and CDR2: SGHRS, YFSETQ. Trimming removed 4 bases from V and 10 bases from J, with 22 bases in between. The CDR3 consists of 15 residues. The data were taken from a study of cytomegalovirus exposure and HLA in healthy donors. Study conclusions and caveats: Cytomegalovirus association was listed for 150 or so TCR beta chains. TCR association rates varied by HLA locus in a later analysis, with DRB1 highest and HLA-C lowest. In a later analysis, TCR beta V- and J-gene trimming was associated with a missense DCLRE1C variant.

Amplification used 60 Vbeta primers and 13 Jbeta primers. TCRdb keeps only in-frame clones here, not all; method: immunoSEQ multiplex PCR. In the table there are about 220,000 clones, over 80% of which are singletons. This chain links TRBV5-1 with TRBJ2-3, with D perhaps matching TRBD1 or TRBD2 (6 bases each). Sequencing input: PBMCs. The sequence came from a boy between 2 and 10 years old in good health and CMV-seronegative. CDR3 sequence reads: CASSMGGGGDGAQYF. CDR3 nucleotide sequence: TGCGCCAGCAGCATGGGGGGCGGAGGGGATGGTGCGCAGTATTTT. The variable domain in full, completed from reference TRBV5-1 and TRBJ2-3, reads KAGVTQTPRYLIKTRGQQVTLSCSPISGHRSVSWYQQTPGQGLQFLFEYFSETQRNKGNFPGRFSGRQFSNSRSEMNVSTLELGDSALYLCASSMGGGGDGAQYFGPGTRLTVL.